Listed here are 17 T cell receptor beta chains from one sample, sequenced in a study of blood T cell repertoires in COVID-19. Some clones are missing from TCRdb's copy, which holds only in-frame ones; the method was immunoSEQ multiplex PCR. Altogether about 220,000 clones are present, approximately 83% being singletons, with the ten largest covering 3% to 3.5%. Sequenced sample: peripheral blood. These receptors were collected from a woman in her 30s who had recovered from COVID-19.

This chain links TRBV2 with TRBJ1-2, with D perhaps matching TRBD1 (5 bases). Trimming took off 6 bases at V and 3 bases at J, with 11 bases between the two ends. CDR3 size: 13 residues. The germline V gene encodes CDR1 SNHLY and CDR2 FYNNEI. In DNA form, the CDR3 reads TGTGCCAGCAGGGGGACTGTCTACTATGGCTACACCTTC. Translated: CASRGTVYYGYTF.

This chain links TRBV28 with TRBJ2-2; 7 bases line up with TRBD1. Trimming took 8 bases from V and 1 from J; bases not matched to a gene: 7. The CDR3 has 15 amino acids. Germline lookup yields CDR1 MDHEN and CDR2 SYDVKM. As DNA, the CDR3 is TGTGCCAGCTCCCTTGGGACAGTGAACACCGGGGAGCTGTTTTTT. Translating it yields CASSLGTVNTGELFF.

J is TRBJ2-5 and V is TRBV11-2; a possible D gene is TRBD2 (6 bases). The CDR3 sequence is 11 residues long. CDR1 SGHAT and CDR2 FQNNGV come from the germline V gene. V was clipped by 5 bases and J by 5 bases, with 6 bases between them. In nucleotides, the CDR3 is TGTGCCAGCAGCCGGGGGGAGACCCAGTACTTC. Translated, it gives CASSRGETQYF.

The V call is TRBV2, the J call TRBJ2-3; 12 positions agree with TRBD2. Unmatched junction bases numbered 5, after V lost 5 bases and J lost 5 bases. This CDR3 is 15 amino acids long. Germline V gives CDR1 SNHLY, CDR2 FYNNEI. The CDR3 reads CASSQTSGSGDTQYF. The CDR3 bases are TGTGCCAGCAGTCAGACTAGCGGGAGTGGAGATACGCAGTATTTT.

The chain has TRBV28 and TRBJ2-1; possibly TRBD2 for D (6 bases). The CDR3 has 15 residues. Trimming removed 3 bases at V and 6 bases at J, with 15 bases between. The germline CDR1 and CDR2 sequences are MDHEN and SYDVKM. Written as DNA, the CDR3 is TGTGCCAGCAGTTTCATCGGGAGCGTTAGCAATGAGCAGTTCTTC. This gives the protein CASSFIGSVSNEQFF.

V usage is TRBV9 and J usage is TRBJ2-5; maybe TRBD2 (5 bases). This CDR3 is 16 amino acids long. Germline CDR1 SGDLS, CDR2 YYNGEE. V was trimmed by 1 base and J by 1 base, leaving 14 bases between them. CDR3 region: CASSVRAARAQETQYF. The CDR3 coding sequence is TGTGCCAGCAGCGTAAGAGCCGCGCGGGCCCAAGAGACCCAGTACTTC.

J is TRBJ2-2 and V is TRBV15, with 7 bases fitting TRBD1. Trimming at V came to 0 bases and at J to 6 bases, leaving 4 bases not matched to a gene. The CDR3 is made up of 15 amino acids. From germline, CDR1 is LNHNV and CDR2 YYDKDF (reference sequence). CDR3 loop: CATSRDRGSPGELFF. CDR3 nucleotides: TGTGCCACCAGCAGAGACAGGGGGAGTCCCGGGGAGCTGTTTTTT.

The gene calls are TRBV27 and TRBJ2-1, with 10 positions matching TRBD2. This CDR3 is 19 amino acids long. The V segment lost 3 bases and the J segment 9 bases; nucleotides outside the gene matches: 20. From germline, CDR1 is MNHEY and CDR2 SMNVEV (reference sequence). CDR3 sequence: CASSFIHHTSGTREGEQFF. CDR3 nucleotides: TGTGCCAGCAGTTTTATACACCATACTAGCGGGACTCGGGAGGGTGAGCAGTTCTTC.

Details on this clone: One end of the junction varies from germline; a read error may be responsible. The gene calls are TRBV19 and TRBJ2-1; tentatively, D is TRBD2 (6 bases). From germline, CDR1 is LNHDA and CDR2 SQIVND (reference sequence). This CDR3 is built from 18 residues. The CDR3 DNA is TGTGCCAGTAGTCCTCGCCCTCAAAGACTAGTCTCCGACAATGAGCAGTTCTTC. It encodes CASSPRPQRLVSDNEQFF.

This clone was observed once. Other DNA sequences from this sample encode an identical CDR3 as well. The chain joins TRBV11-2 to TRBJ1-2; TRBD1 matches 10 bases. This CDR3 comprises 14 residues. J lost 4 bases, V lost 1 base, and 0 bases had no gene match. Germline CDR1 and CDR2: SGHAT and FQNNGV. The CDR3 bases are TGTGCCAGCAGCTTAGGGACAGGGGGCTATGGCTACACCTTC. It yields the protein CASSLGTGGYGYTF.

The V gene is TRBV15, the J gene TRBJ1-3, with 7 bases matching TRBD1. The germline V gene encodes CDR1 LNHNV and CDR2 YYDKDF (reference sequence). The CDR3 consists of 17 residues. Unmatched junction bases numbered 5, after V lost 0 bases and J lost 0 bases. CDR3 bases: TGTGCCACCAGCAGAGATAGATCAGGGGGCTCTGGAAACACCATATATTTT. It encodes CATSRDRSGGSGNTIYF.

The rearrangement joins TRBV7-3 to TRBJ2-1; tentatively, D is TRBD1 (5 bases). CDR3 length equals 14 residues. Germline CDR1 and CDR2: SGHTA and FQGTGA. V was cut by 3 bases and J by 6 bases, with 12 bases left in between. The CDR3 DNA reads TGTGCCAGCAGCTTCGCCGGACAAGGCAATGAGCAGTTCTTC. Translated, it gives CASSFAGQGNEQFF. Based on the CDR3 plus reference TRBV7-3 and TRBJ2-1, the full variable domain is GAGVSQTPSNKVTEKGKYVELRCDPISGHTALYWYRQSLGQGPEFLIYFQGTGAADDSGLPNDRFFAVRPEGSVSTLKIQRTERGDSAVYLCASSFAGQGNEQFFGPGTRLTVL.

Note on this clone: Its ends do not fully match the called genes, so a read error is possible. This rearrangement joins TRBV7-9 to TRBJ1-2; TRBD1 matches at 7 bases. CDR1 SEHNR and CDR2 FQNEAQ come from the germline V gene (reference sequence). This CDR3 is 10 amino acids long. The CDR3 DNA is TGTGCCAGCAGCTCTTCTCCGGGACAGTTT. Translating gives CASSSSPGQF. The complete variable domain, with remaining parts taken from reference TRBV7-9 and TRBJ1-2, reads DTGVSQNPRHKITKRGQNVTFRCDPISEHNRLYWYRQTLGQGPEFLTYFQNEAQLEKSRLLSDRFSAERPKGSFSTLEIQRTEQGDSAMYLCASSSSPGQFGSGTRLTVV.

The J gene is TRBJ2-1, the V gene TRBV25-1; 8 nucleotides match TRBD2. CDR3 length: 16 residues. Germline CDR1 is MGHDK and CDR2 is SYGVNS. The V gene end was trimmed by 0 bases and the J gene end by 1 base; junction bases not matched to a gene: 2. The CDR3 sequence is CASSEYSGKSYNEQFF. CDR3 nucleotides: TGTGCCAGCAGTGAATATAGCGGGAAGTCCTACAATGAGCAGTTCTTC.

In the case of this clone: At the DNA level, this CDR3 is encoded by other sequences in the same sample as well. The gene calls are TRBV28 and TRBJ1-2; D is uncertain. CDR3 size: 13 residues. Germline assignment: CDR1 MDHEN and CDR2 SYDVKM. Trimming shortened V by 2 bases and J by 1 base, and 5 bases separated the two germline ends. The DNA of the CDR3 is TGTGCCAGCAGTTTACGGGGTAACTATGGCTACACCTTC. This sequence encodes CASSLRGNYGYTF.

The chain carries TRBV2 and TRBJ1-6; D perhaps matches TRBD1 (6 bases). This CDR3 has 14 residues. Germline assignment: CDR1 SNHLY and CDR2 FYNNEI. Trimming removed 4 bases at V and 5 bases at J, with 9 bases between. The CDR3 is CASSGTGNNSPLHF. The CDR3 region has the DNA TGTGCCAGCAGTGGTACAGGGAATAATTCACCCCTCCACTTT.

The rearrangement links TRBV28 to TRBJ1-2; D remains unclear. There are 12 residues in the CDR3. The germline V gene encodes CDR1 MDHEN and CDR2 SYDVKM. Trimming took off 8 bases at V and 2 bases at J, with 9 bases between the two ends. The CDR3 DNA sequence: TGTGCCAGCGGGCGCCTAAACTATGGCTACACCTTC. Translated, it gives CASGRLNYGYTF.